Following are 11 T cell receptor beta chains from one sample sequenced in a study of neoadjuvant anti-PD-1 for oral cavity cancer. The protocol was immunoSEQ multiplex PCR, while the TCRdb copy is restricted to in-frame clones and leaves out a portion. The sample carries under 20,000 clones, less than 80% recorded once. The input for sequencing was PBMCs, taken before nivolumab (anti-PD-1) treatment. The receptors here all came from a person aged 35-79 years with oral cavity squamous cell carcinoma.

J is TRBJ2-3 and V is TRBV14; D is uncertain. Trimming left V 0 bases short and J 0 bases short, with 13 bases between. The CDR3 contains 17 residues. Germline V gives CDR1 SGHDN, CDR2 FVKESK. The chain's CDR3 is CASSQEGPGLSTDTQYF. CDR3 bases: TGTGCCAGCAGCCAAGAAGGTCCGGGCCTAAGCACAGATACGCAGTATTTT.

The chain uses TRBV4-2 and TRBJ1-4; no firm D call. Deletions cut 3 bases from V and 6 bases from J, with 11 bases between. The CDR3 consists of 14 residues. The V gene's germline CDR1 is LGHNA and CDR2 YNFKEQ. CDR3 sequence (DNA): TGTGCCAGCAGCCAGGAAGTTCGGGATGAAAAACTGTTTTTT. Its translation: CASSQEVRDEKLFF.

J is TRBJ2-7 and V is TRBV6-5, with TRBD1 matching over 8 bases. From germline, CDR1 is MNHEY and CDR2 SVGAGI. Trimming cost V 3 bases and J 2 bases; bases outside gene matches: 6. This CDR3 region has 15 residues. In DNA, the CDR3 is TGTGCCAGCAGTTATGGGAACAGGGGGGCCTACGAGCAGTACTTC. It translates to CASSYGNRGAYEQYF.

There are a few counts of this clone. The chain couples TRBV28 to TRBJ2-1; TRBD2 matches 9 bases. Germline loops: CDR1 MDHEN, CDR2 SYDVKM. With V trimmed by 7 bases and J by 2 bases, 3 bases remained unmatched. This CDR3 contains 14 residues. The CDR3 is CASTAGGPYNEQFF. CDR3 in DNA: TGTGCCAGCACTGCGGGAGGGCCCTACAATGAGCAGTTCTTC.

The chain has TRBV27 and TRBJ1-5; D may be TRBD1 (5 bases). Deletions cut 5 bases from V and 7 bases from J, with 21 bases between. Germline values: CDR1 MNHEY, CDR2 SMNVEV (reference sequence). The CDR3 has 16 residues. CDR3: CASSGRGGGIAQPQHF. The CDR3 DNA reads as TGTGCCAGCAGTGGTCGAGGTGGGGGGATCGCGCAGCCCCAGCATTTT.

The V call is TRBV19, the J call TRBJ1-6; maybe TRBD1 (5 bases). Trimming left V 3 bases short and J 4 bases short, with 10 bases between. CDR1 is LNHDA, CDR2 SQIVND, per germline (reference sequence). This CDR3 is built from 15 residues. CDR3 sequence (DNA): TGTGCCAGTAGTATGATAAAGGGGTATAATTCACCCCTCCACTTT. Its protein product is CASSMIKGYNSPLHF.

This clone occurred a few times. This chain uses TRBV11-2 with TRBJ1-1; D is ambiguous. The CDR3 totals 12 residues. Trimming removed 5 bases at V and 6 bases at J, with 10 bases between. Per the germline V gene, CDR1 is SGHAT and CDR2 is FQNNGV. The CDR3 loop is CASSAVRPEAFF. As DNA, the CDR3 is TGTGCCAGCAGCGCCGTCCGCCCTGAAGCTTTCTTT.

This clone was counted between two and nine times. The chain links TRBV2 to TRBJ1-2, with TRBD1 identical over 7 bases. The CDR3 has 14 residues. Trimming cost V 6 bases and J 8 bases; bases outside gene matches: 12. CDR1 SNHLY and CDR2 FYNNEI come from the germline V gene. The CDR3 region has the DNA TGTGCCAGCAGCCCGGGACAGACTTCTTCCGGCTACACCTTC. Translating gives CASSPGQTSSGYTF.

The chain is built from TRBV4-1 and TRBJ2-1; 7 nucleotides line up with TRBD2. This CDR3 is built from 16 residues. From germline, CDR1 is MGHRA and CDR2 YSYEKL. The J segment lost 2 bases and the V segment lost 1 base, leaving 5 bases of the junction unmatched. In DNA, the CDR3 is TGCGCCAGCAGCCAAGGACCCAGCGGGGCCTACAATGAGCAGTTCTTC. Translated: CASSQGPSGAYNEQFF.

The rearrangement joins TRBV4-1 to TRBJ2-5; perhaps TRBD2 as D (5 bases). Germline lookup yields CDR1 MGHRA and CDR2 YSYEKL. The CDR3 extends over 13 amino acids. V lost 4 bases and J lost 2, with 8 bases in between. CDR3 sequence reads: CASSLGIQETQYF. DNA of the CDR3: TGCGCCAGCAGCCTCGGGATTCAAGAGACCCAGTACTTC.

The V and J genes are TRBV10-3 and TRBJ2-4; D is possibly TRBD1 (5 bases). Trimming pared 2 bases from V and 9 bases from J, leaving 17 bases between. The CDR3 contains 15 residues. The germline V gene has CDR1 ENHRY and CDR2 SYGVKD. The CDR3 protein is CAISEEVGRVGIQYF. The CDR3 DNA follows: TGTGCCATCAGTGAGGAGGTGGGCAGGGTCGGCATTCAGTACTTC.